This record concerns one T cell receptor beta chain sequence. It lacks a known antigen. The record has no base qualities; no much larger clone is one base away. The library was produced with the immunoSEQ multiplex PCR assay. What TCRdb holds here is the immuneACCESS table cut down to in-frame rearrangements. Part of the clones is not present; checked against another copy, under half of the missing clones reflect an unresolved V gene, and the others are unexplained. The sample table lists about 33,000 clones, more than 80% of them with a count of one. About 1.3% of the sample is in the top ten clones. Spanning cysteine to phenylalanine, the CDR3 consists of 13 amino acids. The CDR3 DNA has 39 bases and is translated from base 1. The germline V gene (reference sequence) gives CDR1 as WNHNN and CDR2 as SYGVQD. Cut back by 0 bases and 4 bases, the V and J ends lie 3 bases apart. For TCR Vbeta sequencing, memory CD4+ T cells were sorted ex vivo from the peripheral blood of both healthy controls and narcolepsy patients.

This entry comes from a study of T cells in narcolepsy listed by TCRdb under 2018. In the study overall: Patients with narcolepsy type 1 or type 2 (NT1, NT2) were enrolled in the study together with healthy control donors. The study used TCR Vbeta sequencing to track clonotypes in blood and CSF while looking for autoreactive T cells in narcolepsy patients that target self-antigens of hypocretin neurons (hypocretin, TRIB2).

Overall study results and their limits: In plots comparing CSF and blood CD4+ T cell clonotypes from the same patient, HCRT-specific and TRIB2-specific autoreactive clonotypes were highlighted. Some blood memory CD4+ repertoires from patients and controls contained no sequences matching autoreactive T cell clones. Numbers of sequenced blood memory CD4+ clonotypes were comparable, averaging around 40,000 in patients and approximately 34,000 in controls. Autoreactive clonotypes were reported to be detected serially in the blood of the same patients and of different patients, but not in the blood of healthy controls.

The clonotype was recovered from a human donor with narcolepsy. Recombination linked TRBV10-1 to TRBJ2-2, with the D segment identity uncertain. The sequencing input was CD45RA- memory CD4+ T cells from PBMCs. Read against the paper, the sample's cell subset or site label means: memory T cells sorted ex vivo from peripheral blood. The CDR3 amino acid sequence is: CASSESTTGELFF. At the DNA level, the sequence is TGCGCCAGCAGTGAGTCGACCACCGGGGAGCTGTTTTTT.